Each of the 20 T cell receptor beta chains below was sequenced from the same sample in a study of cytomegalovirus exposure and HLA in healthy donors. Researchers ran the PCR with 60 Vbeta and 13 Jbeta primers. The table came from immunoSEQ multiplex PCR; TCRdb's copy has only in-frame clones and leaves some out. The data show 40,000 to 55,000 clones, around 70% seen once. Sequenced: PBMCs. The source of these receptors is a man aged 18 to 30 in good health and CMV-seronegative.

V is TRBV30 and J is TRBJ1-2; perhaps TRBD1 as D (5 bases). The length of the CDR3 is 11 residues. Germline assignment: CDR1 GTSNPN and CDR2 SVGIG (reference sequence). The V end lost 8 bases, the J end lost 4 bases, and 11 bases lay between the germline ends. CDR3 nucleotide sequence: TGTGCCGACCAGGGAGGCTATGGCTACACCTTC. Translation: CADQGGYGYTF.

This chain links TRBV19 with TRBJ1-5, with 11 bases aligning to TRBD1. After removal of 8 bases from V and 0 bases from J, the junction contained 0 bases not matched to a gene. The CDR3 is 14 residues long. The germline CDR1 and CDR2 sequences are LNHDA and SQIVND (reference sequence). The CDR3 region has the DNA TGTGCCAGTGGGACAGGGGGTAGCAATCAGCCCCAGCATTTT. Its translation: CASGTGGSNQPQHF.

The chain has TRBV28 and TRBJ1-5, with TRBD1 matching 9 bases. The CDR3 has 15 amino acids. CDR1 is MDHEN, CDR2 SYDVKM, per germline. V trimming: 4 bases; J trimming: 11 bases; junction bases outside the gene matches: 12. The CDR3 loop is CASSSTGTGHSTQHF. The DNA of the CDR3 is TGTGCCAGCAGTTCCACCGGGACAGGGCATTCGACCCAGCATTTT.

V gene TRBV28 combines with J gene TRBJ1-2, with 8 bases aligning to TRBD1. Unmatched junction bases numbered 8, after V lost 10 bases and J lost 4 bases. Germline CDR1 reads MDHEN; CDR2 reads SYDVKM. This CDR3 has 13 residues. CDR3 loop: CATIRQGSYGYTF. The CDR3 DNA follows: TGTGCCACAATCCGACAGGGGTCCTATGGCTACACCTTC.

The chain is built from TRBV5-6 and TRBJ2-7, with unresolved D. The V and J ends lost 0 bases and 2 bases respectively, with 6 bases between them. The CDR3 is made up of 13 amino acids. Germline V CDR1 and CDR2: SGHDT, YYEEEE. In DNA, the CDR3 is TGTGCCAGCAGCTTGGACTACCCCTACGAGCAGTACTTC. As protein: CASSLDYPYEQYF. The whole variable domain, remainder taken from reference TRBV5-6 and TRBJ2-7, is DAGVTQSPTHLIKTRGQQVTLRCSPKSGHDTVSWYQQALGQGPQFIFQYYEEEERQRGNFPDRFSGHQFPNYSSELNVNALLLGDSALYLCASSLDYPYEQYFGPGTRLTVT.

The V gene is TRBV11-2, the J gene TRBJ2-2, with 10 bases fitting TRBD2. Losses at the gene ends were 5 bases for V and 6 bases for J; bases not matched to a gene: 9. Germline CDR1 and CDR2: SGHAT and FQNNGV. CDR3 length equals 16 residues. CDR3 amino acids: CASSTWTSGGAGELFF. For the CDR3, the DNA is TGTGCCAGCAGCACATGGACTAGCGGAGGAGCCGGGGAGCTGTTTTTT.

This clone was observed a single time. The chain uses TRBV11-2 and TRBJ2-7; TRBD1 aligns across 8 bases. J was trimmed by 2 bases and V by 1 base; bases with no gene match: 4. The length of the CDR3 is 15 residues. Germline lookup yields CDR1 SGHAT and CDR2 FQNNGV. CDR3 bases: TGTGCCAGCAGCTTAGGACAGGGGTTTACCTACGAGCAGTACTTC. It specifies CASSLGQGFTYEQYF.

The chain links TRBV18 to TRBJ1-1; a possible D gene is TRBD1 (5 bases). The V gene's germline CDR1 is KGHSH and CDR2 LQKENI. The CDR3 has 14 residues. V was cut by 3 bases and J by 0 bases, with 8 bases left in between. Written as DNA, the CDR3 is TGTGCCAGCTCACCGGCAGGGCTGAACACTGAAGCTTTCTTT. Amino acids: CASSPAGLNTEAFF.

The V call is TRBV5-1, the J call TRBJ2-3; 11 bases fit TRBD2. V trimming: 4 bases; J trimming: 5 bases; junction bases outside the gene matches: 3. CDR1 and CDR2 (germline): SGHRS, YFSETQ. The CDR3 contains 14 residues. The CDR3 DNA follows: TGCGCCAGCAGCCCTGGGACTAGCGGAGATACGCAGTATTTT. Translating it yields CASSPGTSGDTQYF.

This chain connects TRBV29-1 to TRBJ2-6, with D perhaps TRBD1 (6 bases). V was shortened by 4 bases and J by 2 bases, with 15 bases between the two germline ends. The CDR3 sequence is 16 residues long. CDR1 is SQVTM, CDR2 ANQGSEA, per germline. CDR3 sequence reads: CSVVFKDSTGANVLTF. DNA for the CDR3: TGCAGCGTTGTATTTAAGGACAGCACTGGGGCCAACGTCCTGACTTTC.

The V call is TRBV28, the J call TRBJ2-3, with D unclear. This CDR3 is 12 amino acids long. The ends were cut back, 1 base at V and 6 bases at J, with 5 bases in the middle. Germline V lookup: CDR1 MDHEN, CDR2 SYDVKM. The CDR3 protein is CASSLSLDTQYF. CDR3 nucleotides: TGTGCCAGCAGTTTATCCTTGGATACGCAGTATTTT.

This clone was seen a handful of times. This chain links TRBV29-1 with TRBJ2-1; 7 nucleotides line up with TRBD1. From germline, CDR1 is SQVTM and CDR2 ANQGSEA. V lost 7 bases and J lost 7; bases outside the gene matches: 7. The CDR3 is made up of 12 amino acids. The CDR3 loop is CSAYRGQNEQFF. Written as DNA, the CDR3 is TGCAGCGCCTACAGGGGACAGAATGAGCAGTTCTTC.

The V call is TRBV4-3, the J call TRBJ1-1; D is undetermined. The CDR3 has 16 amino acids. Per germline, CDR1 LGHNA and CDR2 YSLEER. Trimming removed 0 bases from V and 7 bases from J, with 18 bases in between. The CDR3 is CASSQDHPVITGEAFF. The CDR3 DNA reads as TGCGCCAGCAGCCAAGATCATCCGGTGATTACGGGTGAAGCTTTCTTT.

This chain uses TRBV7-2 with TRBJ2-7, with 11 bases that match TRBD2. With V trimmed by 5 bases and J by 0 bases, 3 bases remained unmatched. CDR1 and CDR2 (germline): SGHTA, FQGNSA. The CDR3 loop spans 15 amino acids. CDR3 loop: CASSIGTSGSYEQYF. CDR3 coding DNA: TGTGCCAGCAGCATCGGGACTAGCGGCTCCTACGAGCAGTACTTC.

The chain recombines TRBV5-6 with TRBJ2-5, with D tentatively TRBD2 (5 bases). V was shortened by 1 base and J by 5 bases, with 9 bases between the two germline ends. This CDR3 comprises 13 residues. Germline V gene sequence: CDR1 SGHDT, CDR2 YYEEEE. DNA of the CDR3: TGTGCCAGCAGCTTGCGGGGTCCGGAGACCCAGTACTTC. Amino acid sequence: CASSLRGPETQYF.

The rearrangement links TRBV9 to TRBJ1-1; D possibly corresponds to TRBD1 (5 bases). Per the germline V gene, CDR1 is SGDLS and CDR2 is YYNGEE. The CDR3 extends over 13 amino acids. Trimming stripped 4 bases from V and 3 bases from J, with 10 bases between. This CDR3 reads CASSLDTHTEAFF. Written as DNA, the CDR3 is TGTGCCAGCAGCCTGGACACCCACACTGAAGCTTTCTTT.

The chain carries TRBV29-1 and TRBJ1-1; TRBD1 is a possible D gene (5 bases). Germline values: CDR1 SQVTM, CDR2 ANQGSEA. Trimming took 7 bases from V and 5 from J, leaving 17 bases between them. The CDR3 totals 13 residues. CDR3 bases: TGCAGCGGCGAAACGGGGGTTTGGACTGAAGCTTTCTTT. It is translated as CSGETGVWTEAFF.

The gene calls are TRBV28 and TRBJ1-2; D is ambiguous. Germline V gene sequence: CDR1 MDHEN, CDR2 SYDVKM. The V and J ends lost 5 bases and 4 bases respectively, with 20 bases between them. The CDR3 covers 16 residues. CDR3 bases: TGTGCCAGCAGTACCCCCAGTTTCCCACGGGGCTATGGCTACACCTTC. This translates into CASSTPSFPRGYGYTF.

This clone has only one observation. This chain links TRBV19 with TRBJ1-5; the D is unclear. This CDR3 has 12 residues. The germline V gene encodes CDR1 LNHDA and CDR2 SQIVND (reference sequence). The V and J ends lost 9 bases and 4 bases respectively, with 10 bases between them. The CDR3 loop is CASSSTNQPQHF. The CDR3 DNA follows: TGTGCCAGCAGTTCGACTAATCAGCCCCAGCATTTT.

CDR3 residues: CASRQQVGGATEAFF. DNA for the CDR3: TGTGCCAGCAGACAACAGGTCGGTGGGGCCACTGAAGCTTTCTTT. The chain uses TRBV11-2 and TRBJ1-1; a weak D match, TRBD1 (5 bases). The CDR3 spans 15 residues. The V gene lost 6 bases and the J gene lost 4 bases, with 18 bases spanning the gap. Germline V gene sequence: CDR1 SGHAT, CDR2 FQNNGV.